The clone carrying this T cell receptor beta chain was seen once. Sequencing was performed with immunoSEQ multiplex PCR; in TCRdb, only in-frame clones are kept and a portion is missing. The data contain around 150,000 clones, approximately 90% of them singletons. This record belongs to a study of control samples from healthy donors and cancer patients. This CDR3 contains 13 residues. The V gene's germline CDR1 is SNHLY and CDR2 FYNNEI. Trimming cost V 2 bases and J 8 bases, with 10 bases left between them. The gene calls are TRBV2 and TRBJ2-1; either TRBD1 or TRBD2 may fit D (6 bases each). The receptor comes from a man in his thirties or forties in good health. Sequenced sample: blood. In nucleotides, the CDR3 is TGTGCCAGCAGTGAATTGGGGGGCGATGAGCAGTTCTTC. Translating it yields CASSELGGDEQFF.